These T cell receptor beta chains were read from a single sample in a study of T cells in Graves' hyperthyroidism and ophthalmopathy. TCRdb recomputed calls from the multiplex PCR reads with MiXCR, one row per CDR3 protein. The table lists approximately 300,000 distinct CDR3 sequences, around 15% of them singletons. Sequencing input: blood. The receptors were gathered from a woman aged 60 to 75 with Graves' ophthalmopathy. Both conserved end residues are part of each CDR3. D genes are given only for firm matches. Where a row states a size, it is once, few, many or the class of an expanded clone; other rows omit it.

clone size,D gene,V gene,J gene,CDR3 DNA,CDR3 protein
many,NA,TRBV12-3/TRBV12-4,TRBJ2-1,TGTGCCAGCAGTTTAAGCCTAGATGTCAATGAGCAGTTCTTC,CASSLSLDVNEQFF
few,NA,TRBV11-2,TRBJ1-2,TGTGCCAGCAGCTTAGGTCCAGGGTACGGCTACACCTTC,CASSLGPGYGYTF
NA,TRBD1,TRBV20-1,TRBJ1-4,TGCAGTGCTAGCAAGGGGGCGGGGGAAAAACTGTTTTTT,CSASKGAGEKLFF
NA,NA,TRBV28,TRBJ2-7,TGTGCCAGCAGTTTGTTCTGCGAGCAGTACTTC,CASSLFCEQYF
NA,TRBD1,TRBV6-1,TRBJ2-2,TGTGCCAGCAGACTACAGGGGGCAAACACCGGGGAGCTGTCTTTT,CASRLQGANTGELSF
many,NA,TRBV7-2,TRBJ2-7,TGTGCCAGCAGGCTACAGGCCTCGGTTAGCTCCTACGAGCAGTACTTC,CASRLQASVSSYEQYF
many,NA,TRBV12-3/TRBV12-4,TRBJ2-3,TGTGCCAGCAGTCGTCGGACCGGCGGAGATACGCAGTATTTT,CASSRRTGGDTQYF
NA,TRBD1,TRBV20-1,TRBJ1-2,TGCAGTGCCCCCAGGGACAGGGATCGGGATGGCTACACCTTC,CSAPRDRDRDGYTF
NA,NA,TRBV5-6,TRBJ1-2,TGTGCCAGCAGCTTGGAGAGGGCCCGCTATGGCTACACCTTC,CASSLERARYGYTF
NA,NA,TRBV4-1,TRBJ1-5,TGCGCCAGCAGCCAAGAATCTGGGTTGCGCAATCAGCCCCAGCATTTT,CASSQESGLRNQPQHF
few,TRBD1,TRBV4-3,TRBJ1-6,TGCGCCAGCAGCCAAGACCCCGACAGGGAATTTGGTAATTCACCCCTCCACTTT,CASSQDPDREFGNSPLHF
NA,NA,TRBV5-1,TRBJ2-1,TGCGCCAGCAGCTCTCAACGGGAGCAGTTCTTC,CASSSQREQFF
NA,NA,TRBV2,TRBJ2-3,TGTGCCAGCAGTGAACCCCCAGATACGCAGTATTTT,CASSEPPDTQYF
many,NA,TRBV4-1,TRBJ2-3,TGCGCCAGCAGCCAAGAGGCGGAAGATACGCAGTATTTT,CASSQEAEDTQYF
NA,NA,TRBV6-2/TRBV6-3,TRBJ1-2,TGTGCCAGCAGACCCGGAGGGACCTATGGCTACACCTTC,CASRPGGTYGYTF
many,NA,TRBV5-1,TRBJ2-3,TGCGCCAGCAGCTTGTTCGGCCTCCAACCCACACTATCGACAGATACGCAGTATTTT,CASSLFGLQPTLSTDTQYF
NA,NA,TRBV20-1,TRBJ2-1,TGCAGTGCGAAGCCCCGGGACGGGAGATACAATGAGCAGTTCTTC,CSAKPRDGRYNEQFF
NA,NA,TRBV28,TRBJ2-1,TGTGCCAGCAGTCAACCGGGACCTACTTACAATGAGCAGTTCTTC,CASSQPGPTYNEQFF
NA,NA,TRBV2,TRBJ1-3,TGTGCCAGCAGTGAAGCGGGCAGGGTGGAAGGAAACACCATATATTTT,CASSEAGRVEGNTIYF
NA,TRBD2,TRBV6-1,TRBJ2-5,TGTGCCAGCAGACCTAGCGGGAGTAGAGAGACCCAGTACTTC,CASRPSGSRETQYF
few,NA,TRBV7-9,TRBJ2-3,TGTGCCAGCAGCTTAGCGAGTGGACAGACAGATACGCAGTATTTT,CASSLASGQTDTQYF
many,TRBD2,TRBV6-1,TRBJ2-5,TGTGCCAGCAGTCCCCTACGGTTAGCGGGGGGTACTGGGGGAGAGACCCAGTACTTC,CASSPLRLAGGTGGETQYF
many,TRBD1,TRBV6-1,TRBJ1-1,TGTGCCAGCAGTCAGGGGGCTGAAGCTTTCTTT,CASSQGAEAFF
few,NA,TRBV6-9,TRBJ2-7,TGTGCCAGCAGTTCTCCGGGACCGAAAAGGCCCTACGAGCAGTACTTC,CASSSPGPKRPYEQYF
few,NA,TRBV3-1,TRBJ1-5,TGTGCCAGCAGCCAAGATCCGGGGACGGGTCAGCCCCAGCATTTT,CASSQDPGTGQPQHF
many,NA,TRBV7-7,TRBJ2-5,TGTGCTAGCAGCTTAGGGCAGGGGCGGCAAGAGACCCAGTACTTC,CASSLGQGRQETQYF
NA,NA,TRBV9,TRBJ1-1,TGTGCCAGCAGCGTAGAGAGCGGCTGGGGGGAAGCTTTCTTT,CASSVESGWGEAFF
NA,NA,TRBV12-5,TRBJ2-1,TGTGCTAGTGGTTTCTTCAATGAGCAGTTCTTC,CASGFFNEQFF
many,TRBD1,TRBV9,TRBJ2-5,TGTGCCAGCAGCCTGACAGGGGCGCCAGAGACCCAGTACTTC,CASSLTGAPETQYF
many,NA,TRBV2,TRBJ2-3,TGTACAACGGGGAGAACAGATACGCAGTATTTT,CTTGRTDTQYF
many,TRBD2,TRBV11-2,TRBJ2-1,TGTGCCAGCAGTTCTAACCGGGGCGGGAGAGGTTCGCAGTTCTTC,CASSSNRGGRGSQFF
few,NA,TRBV18,TRBJ2-3,TGTGCCAGCTCACCACAGGGGGGCCCAGATACGCAGTATTTT,CASSPQGGPDTQYF
NA,TRBD2,TRBV7-6,TRBJ2-2,TGTGCCAGCAGCTTATCGGCGGGAGGGTACCCCGGGGAGCTGTTTTTT,CASSLSAGGYPGELFF
many,NA,TRBV12-3/TRBV12-4,TRBJ1-5,TGTGCCAGCAGTGGGTCGTGGAATCAGCCCCAGCATTTT,CASSGSWNQPQHF
few,NA,TRBV4-3,TRBJ1-1,TGCGCCAGCAGCCAAGGGACAGAGAACACTGAAGCTTTCTTT,CASSQGTENTEAFF
many,TRBD1,TRBV28,TRBJ1-5,TGTGCCAGCCACAGTGACAGGGAAAGTCAGCCCCAGCATTTT,CASHSDRESQPQHF
many,NA,TRBV28,TRBJ2-4,TGTGCCAGCAGTTTACCACGACGGGCGGGCCCTTCGGGCATTCAGTACTTC,CASSLPRRAGPSGIQYF
NA,TRBD1,TRBV27,TRBJ2-1,TGTGCCAGCAGTTTAGGTTGGGGACAGAGCTCCTACAATGAGCAGTTCTTC,CASSLGWGQSSYNEQFF
many,TRBD1,TRBV24-1,TRBJ2-7,TGTGCCACCAGCCAGACAGGGGGGCTATACGAGCAGTACTTC,CATSQTGGLYEQYF
NA,TRBD1,TRBV6-1,TRBJ1-6,TGTGCCAGCAGGGAAACAGGGGACTCACCCCTCCACTTT,CASRETGDSPLHF
NA,NA,TRBV6-1,TRBJ1-2,TGTGCCAGCAGTGAGACCCCTGTAGATAGCTATGGCTACACCTTC,CASSETPVDSYGYTF
many,TRBD2,TRBV6-1,TRBJ2-5,TGTGCCAGCAGTAGCGGGAATGGACGGTCAGAGACCCAGTACTTC,CASSSGNGRSETQYF
many,NA,TRBV7-2,TRBJ1-4,TGTGCCAGCAGCTTAGACCTGGGTGCAACTAATGAAAAACTGTTTTTT,CASSLDLGATNEKLFF
NA,NA,TRBV5-1,TRBJ1-1,TGCGCCAGCAGCTTGAACCCGCTCTCAGGGGCGAACACTGAAGCTTTCTTT,CASSLNPLSGANTEAFF
many,NA,TRBV29-1,TRBJ2-1,TGCAGCGTTGATGTCGCGGACTCCAATGAGCAGTTCTTC,CSVDVADSNEQFF
once,TRBD2,TRBV6-5,TRBJ2-7,TGTGCCAGCAGTTACGTCGGACTAGCGGGCCTAACGGACTACGAGCAGTACTTC,CASSYVGLAGLTDYEQYF
NA,TRBD2,TRBV20-1,TRBJ2-7,TGCAGTGCTAGAGGTACCCACGGGACTACCAACTACGAGCAGTACTTC,CSARGTHGTTNYEQYF
few,NA,TRBV4-1,TRBJ1-5,TGCGCCAGCAGCCAAGAAGTAGGGGTTATTCAGCCCCAGCATTTT,CASSQEVGVIQPQHF
NA,TRBD2,TRBV20-1,TRBJ2-3,TGCAGTGCGAGGAGACCCGGACTAGCGGGAGGCACAGATACGCAGTATTTT,CSARRPGLAGGTDTQYF
few,NA,TRBV12-3/TRBV12-4,TRBJ2-7,TGTGCCAGCAGCTACGGACACAGAGAGCAGTACTTC,CASSYGHREQYF
NA,NA,TRBV30,TRBJ2-4,TGTGCCTGGAGTGTATACGCCCCCCCACCCTCAGTCCGCAAAAACATTCAGTACTTC,CAWSVYAPPPSVRKNIQYF
many,TRBD2,TRBV5-1,TRBJ2-1,TGCGCCAGCAGCCAAGGGACTAGCGGGGGGGATGAGCAGTTCTTC,CASSQGTSGGDEQFF
NA,NA,TRBV9,TRBJ1-6,TGTGCCAGCAGTCAGGACGTGAATTCACCCCTCCACTTT,CASSQDVNSPLHF
NA,NA,TRBV28,TRBJ1-1,TGTGCCAGCAGTTTGATACGGGCGAACACTGAAGCTTTCTTT,CASSLIRANTEAFF
many,NA,TRBV6-1,TRBJ2-3,TGTGCCAGCAGTGACAGGGGGAGGCAGCACACAGATACGCAGTATTTT,CASSDRGRQHTDTQYF